The 8 T cell receptor beta chains below come from one sample, sequenced in a study of T cell responses to AZD1222 COVID-19 vaccine. The repertoire was sequenced with immunoSEQ multiplex PCR; TCRdb's copy has only in-frame clones and lacks some. The sample yields some 140,000 clones, nearly 90% seen once. The sample here was peripheral blood, taken 28 days after the second AZD1222 dose. Source of these receptors: an adult who received the AZD1222 COVID-19 vaccine.

The CDR3: CASSLPGIEGYGYTF. CDR3 sequence (DNA): TGTGCCAGCAGTTTACCAGGGATTGAAGGGTATGGCTACACCTTC. The V call is TRBV28, the J call TRBJ1-2; tentative D call: TRBD1 (5 bases). This CDR3 has 15 amino acids. V was clipped by 2 bases and J by 5 bases, with 15 bases between them. Germline CDR1 reads MDHEN; CDR2 reads SYDVKM.

The V gene is TRBV28, the J gene TRBJ1-1; the match to TRBD1 covers 10 bases. The CDR3 spans 13 residues. Per germline, CDR1 MDHEN and CDR2 SYDVKM. Trimming removed 6 bases from V and 9 bases from J; junction bases left unmatched: 7. The CDR3 loop is CASSRDRGTQAFF. The CDR3 DNA is TGTGCCAGCAGCCGGGACAGGGGTACCCAAGCTTTCTTT.

Remarks on this clone: This sample also contains other DNA sequences that code for the same CDR3. The chain couples TRBV7-9 to TRBJ1-1; D remains unclear. V lost 2 bases and J 3 bases, leaving 7 bases between the germline ends. The CDR3 consists of 13 residues. The germline V gene has CDR1 SEHNR and CDR2 FQNEAQ (reference sequence). The CDR3 loop reads CASSLTTDTEAFF. The CDR3 DNA reads TGTGCCAGCAGCTTAACGACGGACACTGAAGCTTTCTTT.

The genes are TRBV3-1 (or the pseudogene TRBV3-2) and TRBJ2-3; TRBD1 is a possible D gene (5 bases). Trimming stripped 4 bases from V and 0 bases from J, with 14 bases between. The CDR3 length is 16 residues. Germline CDR1 reads LGHDT; CDR2 reads YNNKEL (reference sequence). Here the CDR3 reads CASSPHRSSSTDTQYF. CDR3 coding DNA: TGTGCCAGCAGCCCCCACAGGAGCTCTAGCACAGATACGCAGTATTTT.

CDR3 bases: TGTGCCAGCAGCATGTCGTCGGTCCACGGCTACACCTTC. Translating it yields CASSMSSVHGYTF. The chain has TRBV21-1 and TRBJ1-2. TRBV21-1 is marked as a pseudogene. The CDR3 runs 13 residues.

The chain carries TRBV6-2 or TRBV6-3 and TRBJ2-7, with D perhaps TRBD1 (5 bases). Trimming stripped 2 bases from V and 5 bases from J, with 7 bases between. CDR1 is MNHEY and CDR2 is SVGEGT in the germline V gene. The CDR3 totals 12 residues. The chain's CDR3 is CASSYTTDEQYF. The CDR3 nucleotides are TGTGCCAGCAGTTACACGACAGACGAGCAGTACTTC.

The chain links TRBV6-5 to TRBJ1-2, with 10 positions matching TRBD1. This CDR3 contains 14 residues. Germline V gene data show CDR1 as MNHEY and CDR2 as SVGAGI. The ends lost 7 bases at V and 3 bases at J; junction bases unmatched: 5. As DNA, the CDR3 is TGTGCCAGCACCTCCGGACAGGGGGACTATGGCTACACCTTC. Its translation: CASTSGQGDYGYTF.

The chain is built from TRBV6-1 and TRBJ2-7; D may match TRBD1 or TRBD2 (6 bases each). Germline V gene data show CDR1 as MNHNS and CDR2 as SASEGT. Trimming pared 3 bases from V and 2 bases from J, leaving 11 bases between. This CDR3 region has 14 residues. The CDR3, as DNA: TGTGCCAGCAGTGAGGGGGGCAGGACCTACGAGCAGTACTTC. Translation gives CASSEGGRTYEQYF.